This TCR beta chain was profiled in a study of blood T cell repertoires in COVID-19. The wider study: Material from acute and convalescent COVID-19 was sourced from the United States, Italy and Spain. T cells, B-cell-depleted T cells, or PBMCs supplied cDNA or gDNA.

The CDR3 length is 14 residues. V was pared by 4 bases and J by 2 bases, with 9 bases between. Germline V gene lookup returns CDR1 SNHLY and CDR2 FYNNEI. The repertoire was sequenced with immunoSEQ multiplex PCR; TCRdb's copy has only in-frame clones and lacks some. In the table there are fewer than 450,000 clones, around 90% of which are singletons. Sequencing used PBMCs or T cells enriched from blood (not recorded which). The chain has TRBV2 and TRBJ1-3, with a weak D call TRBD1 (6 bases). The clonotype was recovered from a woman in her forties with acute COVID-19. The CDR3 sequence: CASSGGGPGNTIYF. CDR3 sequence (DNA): TGTGCCAGCAGTGGAGGGGGACCTGGAAACACCATATATTTT.